These 5 T cell receptor beta chains originate from one sample sequenced in a study of patients and donors after allogeneic stem cell transplantation. TCRdb ran MiXCR on the RT-PCR reads and lists one entry per CDR3 protein. The repertoire has 400,000 to 500,000 distinct CDR3 sequences, roughly 16% of them found once; the top ten carry over 6%. The sample taken for sequencing was blood, either unsorted or a sorted T cell fraction (not recorded which). The receptors were gathered from a human donor who was either an allogeneic HSCT recipient or a stem cell or donor lymphocyte infusion donor (not recorded which). It is not recorded whose cells these are; they may come from a transplant donor.

This clonotype was seen more than once but under ten times. The chain links TRBV5-5 to TRBJ1-5; tentatively, D is TRBD1 (5 bases). The V gene's germline CDR1 is SGHKS and CDR2 YYEKEE (reference sequence). V dropped 0 bases and J dropped 5 bases, with 12 bases sitting between them. The CDR3 spans 15 residues. The CDR3 region has the DNA TGTGCCAGCAGCTTGGGGTACAGGATTGATCAGCCCCAGCATTTT. Translating it yields CASSLGYRIDQPQHF.

The V call is TRBV5-1, the J call TRBJ2-7; D is unclear. The CDR3 length is 14 residues. V lost 4 bases and J 0 bases, leaving 11 bases between the germline ends. Germline loops: CDR1 SGHRS, CDR2 YFSETQ. CDR3 sequence reads: CASSETRSSYEQYF. The CDR3 DNA reads as TGCGCCAGCAGCGAGACTCGGAGCTCCTACGAGCAGTACTTC.

The V gene is TRBV12-3 or TRBV12-4, the J gene TRBJ2-5; D tentatively reads TRBD1 or TRBD2 (5 bases each). The CDR3 is 15 amino acids. Deletions cut 4 bases from V and 1 base from J, with 13 bases between. The CDR3 nucleotides read TGTGCCAGCAGTTGGGACGGAGAGTTCCAAGAGACCCAGTACTTC. It yields the protein CASSWDGEFQETQYF.

V usage is TRBV5-1 and J usage is TRBJ1-3; tentatively, D is TRBD1 (5 bases). CDR3 length: 16 amino acids. V lost 4 bases, J lost 0 bases, and 14 bases lay in between. Germline V lookup: CDR1 SGHRS, CDR2 YFSETQ. In DNA, the CDR3 is TGCGCCAGCAGCAGCGGGACGCATCACTCTGGAAACACCATATATTTT. Amino acids: CASSSGTHHSGNTIYF.

In this sample, this clonotype turned up many times. The V and J genes are TRBV5-1 and TRBJ1-1, with D perhaps matching TRBD1 (5 bases). Germline CDR1 and CDR2: SGHRS and YFSETQ. This CDR3 spans 15 amino acids. V lost 0 bases to trimming and J lost 1 base, with 10 bases between them. The CDR3 is CASSLELGRNTEAFF. As DNA, the CDR3 is TGCGCCAGCAGCTTGGAGCTGGGACGGAACACTGAAGCTTTCTTT.